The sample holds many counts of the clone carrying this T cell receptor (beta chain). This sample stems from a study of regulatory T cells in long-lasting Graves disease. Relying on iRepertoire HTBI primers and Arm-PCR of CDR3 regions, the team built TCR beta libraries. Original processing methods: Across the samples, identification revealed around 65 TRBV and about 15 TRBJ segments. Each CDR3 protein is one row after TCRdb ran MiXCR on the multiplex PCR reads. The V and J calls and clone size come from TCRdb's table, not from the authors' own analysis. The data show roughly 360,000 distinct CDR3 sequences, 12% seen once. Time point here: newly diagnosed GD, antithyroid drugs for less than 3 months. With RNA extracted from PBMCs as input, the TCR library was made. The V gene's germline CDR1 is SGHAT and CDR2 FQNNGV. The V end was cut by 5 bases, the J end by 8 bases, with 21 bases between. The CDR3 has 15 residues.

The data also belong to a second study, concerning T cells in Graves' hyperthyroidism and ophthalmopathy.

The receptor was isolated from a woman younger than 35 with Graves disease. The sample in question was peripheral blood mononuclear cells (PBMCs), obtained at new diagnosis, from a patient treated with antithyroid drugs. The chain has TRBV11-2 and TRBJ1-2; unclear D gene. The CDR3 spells CASSDAKGNSFGYTF. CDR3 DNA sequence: TGTGCCAGCAGCGATGCAAAGGGCAACTCGTTCGGCTACACCTTC. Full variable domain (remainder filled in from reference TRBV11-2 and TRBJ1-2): EAGVAQSPRYKIIEKRQSVAFWCNPISGHATLYWYQQILGQGPKLLIQFQNNGVVDDSQLPKDRFSAERLKGVDSTLKIQPAKLEDSAVYLCASSDAKGNSFGYTFGSGTRLTVV.